This TCR beta chain appears in the sequencing data of a study of T-cell memory formation after mild COVID-19. Study context: In these data, TCR clusters were largely donor specific.

Notes on this clonotype: No antigen is known for it.

Employing constant-segment primers, 5'RACE generated TCR alpha and TCR beta cDNA libraries bearing sample barcodes and UMIs. A single record per CDR3 protein comes from TCRdb applying MiXCR to the 5' RACE reads. The data hold under 250,000 distinct CDR3 sequences, with 27% observed a single time. Notes on the study in general: CD8+ contracting clones occupied EMRA, while CD4+ ones occupied mainly CM and EM. Among clones contracting day 15 to 85, CD4/CD8 was balanced, whereas later expanders leaned CD4+.

Germline V CDR1 and CDR2: LNHNV, YYDKDF (reference sequence). The CDR3 spans 16 residues. V dropped 5 bases and J dropped 3 bases, with 19 bases sitting between them. The rearrangement joins TRBV15 to TRBJ1-1; tentative D call: TRBD1 (6 bases). This TCR was recovered from an adult woman who had mild COVID-19 (a few samples of this study predate the infection). Cell type and time point are not known. Sequenced input: PBMCs or a T cell subset sorted from them (not recorded which). CDR3 in amino acids: CATSGPKGAGDTEAFF. CDR3 nucleotides: TGTGCCACCAGCGGGCCGAAAGGGGCAGGGGACACTGAAGCTTTCTTT.